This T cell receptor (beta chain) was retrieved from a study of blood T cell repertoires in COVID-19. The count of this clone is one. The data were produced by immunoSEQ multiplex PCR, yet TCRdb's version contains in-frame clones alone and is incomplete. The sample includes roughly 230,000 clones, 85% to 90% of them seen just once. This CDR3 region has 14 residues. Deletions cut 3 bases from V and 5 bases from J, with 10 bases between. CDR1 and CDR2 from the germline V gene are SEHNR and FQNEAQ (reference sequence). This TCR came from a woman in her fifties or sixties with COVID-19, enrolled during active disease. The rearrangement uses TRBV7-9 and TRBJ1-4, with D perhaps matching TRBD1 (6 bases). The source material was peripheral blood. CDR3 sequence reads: CASSFGQPNEKLFF. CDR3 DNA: TGTGCCAGCAGCTTTGGACAGCCCAATGAAAAACTGTTTTTT.